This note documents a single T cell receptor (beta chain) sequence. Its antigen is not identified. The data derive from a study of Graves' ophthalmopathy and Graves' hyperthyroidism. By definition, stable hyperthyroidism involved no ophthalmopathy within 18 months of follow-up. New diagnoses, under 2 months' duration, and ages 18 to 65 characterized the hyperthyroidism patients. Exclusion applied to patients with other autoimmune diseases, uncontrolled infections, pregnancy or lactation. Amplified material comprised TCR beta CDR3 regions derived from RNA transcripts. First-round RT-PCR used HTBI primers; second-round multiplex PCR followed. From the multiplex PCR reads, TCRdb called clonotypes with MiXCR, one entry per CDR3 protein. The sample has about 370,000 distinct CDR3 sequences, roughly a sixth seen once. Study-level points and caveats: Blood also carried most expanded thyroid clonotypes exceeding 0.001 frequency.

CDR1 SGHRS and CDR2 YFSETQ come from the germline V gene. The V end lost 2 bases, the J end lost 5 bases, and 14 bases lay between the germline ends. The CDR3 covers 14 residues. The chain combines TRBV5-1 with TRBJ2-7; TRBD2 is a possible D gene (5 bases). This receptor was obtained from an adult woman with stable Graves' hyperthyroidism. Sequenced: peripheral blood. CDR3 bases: TGCGCCAGCAGCTTAACGGCCCCGGAGGACGAGCAGTACTTC. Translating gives CASSLTAPEDEQYF.